This T cell receptor beta chain appears in the sequencing data of a study of T cell repertoires and leukemia-associated antigens (dated 2019 in TCRdb). Study-level background: Each sample yielded about 5.1 to 7 million read pairs and about 3.3 to 5.0 million effective reads, around 15 million effective reads overall. The study aimed to identify which antigen a TCR Vbeta21 clone previously found in CML patients recognizes, using in vitro peptide stimulation of healthy T cells. Study-wide conclusions, independent of this receptor: The four groups showed no significant differences in numbers of Vbeta genes (about 60), Jbeta genes (around 13), VDJ rearrangements, or unique CDR3s. The antigen specificity and function of the expanded clones were not directly tested, and further investigation of both was required.

Of note for this clonotype: Its antigen remains undetermined. No quality values exist for individual bases; no much larger clone is one base distant.

At the junction V is shortened by 5 bases and J by 5 bases; bases outside the gene matches: 4. The cysteine opens and the phenylalanine closes a CDR3 of 16 amino acids. Only the CDR3 portion is preserved as DNA: 48 bases, with reading frame beginning at the first base. CDR1 and CDR2 are read off the germline V gene (reference sequence) as SGHAT and FQDESV. CD3+ T cells were first rested overnight at roughly 2.5 million cells/mL in RPMI 1640 without fetal bovine serum. CD3+ T cells were isolated from PBMCs with MACS immunomagnetic beads following the manufacturer's instructions. TRIzol reagent was used to extract total RNA from the cultured T cells. TCRbeta libraries were amplified from RNA by 5' rapid amplification of cDNA ends (5'RACE). Before sequencing, library concentration and integrity were assessed using Qubit, an Agilent instrument, and quantitative PCR. Qualified libraries were sequenced on Illumina HiSeq or MiSeq by a commercial service provider. The paper's data handling went like this. TCR sequences in each sample were identified using MiXCR version 1.8.2. For a clone to count as qualified, its CDR3 had to be longer than four amino acids, its nucleotide length had to be in-frame, and the clone could not contain a stop codon. A read counted as effective if the read contained the complete CDR3 structure. RT-PCR with 24 Vbeta primers, GeneScan spectratyping, and Sanger sequencing were used to validate the expanded clones. TCRdb passed the public sequencing reads through fastp at Q25 and MiXCR, retaining productive beta sequences. Each entry is one CDR3 protein sequence, shown with its most common DNA and genes. The authors' filters were not applied to this entry. This sample gives 10,000 to 13,000 distinct CDR3 sequences in total; 35% to 45% of them show up just once. Over 25% of the sample lies in the top ten.

The sequence came from a female donor in good health. Sequenced material: CD3+ T cells sorted from blood and cultured. The V and J segments used are TRBV11-1 and TRBJ2-1, and TRBD2 aligns with 15 junction nucleotides. The DNA reads TGTGCCAGCAGCCTGGGACTAGCGGGAGGTCACAATGAGCAGTTCTTC. Its translation is CASSLGLAGGHNEQFF. Where the CDR3 stops, the reference TRBV11-1 and TRBJ2-1 genes take over; the full variable domain is EAEVAQSPRYKITEKSQAVAFWCDPISGHATLYWYRQILGQGPELLVQFQDESVVDDSQLPKDRFSAERLKGVDSTLKIQPAELGDSAMYLCASSLGLAGGHNEQFFGPGTRLTVL.